The T cell receptor beta chain described here comes from a study of T cells after yellow fever vaccination. Trimming cost V 6 bases and J 5 bases; bases outside gene matches: 5. The germline V gene encodes CDR1 MNHEY and CDR2 SVGEGT. The CDR3 consists of 13 residues. The study's findings and limits: Reappearance after the booster was observed for most primary-vaccination clones (96% CD4, roughly 90% CD8).

This clonotype was picked up many times. Its target is unknown. TCRdb re-called the 5' RACE reads with MiXCR, one entry per CDR3 protein. The repertoire has approximately 120,000 distinct CDR3 sequences, under 8% of them found once; the top ten carry about 2.7%. V usage is TRBV6-2 or TRBV6-3 and J usage is TRBJ1-2; 8 nucleotides agree with TRBD1. The receptor's source is a man aged 18 to 30 who received the YFV17D yellow fever vaccine. The sequencing used CD4+ T cells sorted from PBMCs, collected roughly 10 days after the first yellow fever vaccination. The DNA for the CDR3 is TGTGCCAGCAGGAAGGACAGGGAATATGGCTACACCTTC. Protein sequence: CASRKDREYGYTF.